The T cell receptor (beta chain) under discussion was sequenced for a study of blood T cell repertoires in COVID-19. The overall study: Sources were T cells, B-cell-depleted T cells, or PBMCs; the material itself was cDNA or gDNA.

Original processing notes: Amplification with reference gene primers provided the estimates of nucleated cell counts. Measured with immunoSEQ multiplex PCR; TCRdb has only the in-frame clones, and not every one. The DNA was the basis for D and trimming; V, J and clone size are from that table. The profile covers 190,000 or so clones, with approximately 80% appearing a single time and around 6.9% taken by the ten largest. From germline, CDR1 is SGHRS and CDR2 YFSETQ. J gave up 5 bases and V 4 bases, and 2 bases lay outside the gene matches. The CDR3 covers 15 residues. The sequenced material came from peripheral blood. The origin of this receptor is a human donor with acute or convalescent COVID-19. The donor label of this sample is uncertain. This chain uses TRBV5-1 with TRBJ2-2; TRBD2 aligns across 13 bases. CDR3 residues: CASSPGLAGTGELFF. Here the CDR3 DNA reads TGCGCCAGCAGCCCGGGACTAGCGGGGACCGGGGAGCTGTTTTTT.